The present entry profiles one T cell receptor (beta chain) with its context. Its specificity is unknown. This CDR3 comprises 15 residues. CDR1 is SEHNR and CDR2 is FQNEAQ in the germline V gene (reference sequence). TCRdb reprocessed the 5' RACE reads, keeping one entry per CDR3 protein, no DNA. Here the sample table reports about 550,000 distinct CDR3 sequences. These data originate in a study of T cells expressing NK-cell markers. About the research overall: Most of the eight sequenced donors were classified as HCMV-seropositive, and one was classified as seronegative. Regarding the study as a whole: Whether the expanded NKG2C+ T cell clones recognized HCMV remained unclear. Top CD8+ clonotypes included the dominant CD3+CD56+NKG2C+ clonotypes in several donors.

The chain combines TRBV7-9 with TRBJ2-2; the D call from TCRdb, TRBD1, cannot be confirmed without DNA. The sequenced material came from blood T cells: a sorted CD56 or NKG2C T cell subset, CD4+ or CD8+ T cells, or bulk PBMC T cells (not recorded which). The receptor's source is a young man in good health. The CDR3 here is CASSFYRVPTGELFF.